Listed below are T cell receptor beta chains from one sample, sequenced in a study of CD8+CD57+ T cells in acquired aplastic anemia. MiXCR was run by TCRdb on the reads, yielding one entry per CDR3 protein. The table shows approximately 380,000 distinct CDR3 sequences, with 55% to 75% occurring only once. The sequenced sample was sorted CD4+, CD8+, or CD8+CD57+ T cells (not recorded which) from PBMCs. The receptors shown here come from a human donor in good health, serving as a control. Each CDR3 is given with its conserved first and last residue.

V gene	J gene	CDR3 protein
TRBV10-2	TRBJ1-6	CASRWGHRDSPLHF
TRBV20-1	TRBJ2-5	CSASPRTSGEETQYF
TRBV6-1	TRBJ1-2	CASSQDLTVDYGTF
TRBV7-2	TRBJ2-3	CASSKRRDTQYF
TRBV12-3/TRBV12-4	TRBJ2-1	CASRAGGGQFF
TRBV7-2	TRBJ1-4	CASSSLGGDQPQHFF
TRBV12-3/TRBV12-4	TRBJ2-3	CASSFFASGPPTDTQYF
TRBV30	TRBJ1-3	CAWSGARGDTIYF
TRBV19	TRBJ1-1	CASSIQGSRTEAFF
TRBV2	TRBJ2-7	CASRGGRHYEQHF
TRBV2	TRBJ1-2	CASRQGGGYTF
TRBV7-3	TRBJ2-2	CASSTQGTASPGELFF
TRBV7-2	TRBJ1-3	CASSLAMGVGGTTIYF
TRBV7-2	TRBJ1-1	CASSRTSGGTPTDFF
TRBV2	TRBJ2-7	CASRLGKAGVPSRDAPYF
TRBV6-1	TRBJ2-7	CASSLYLDRDASYEQYF
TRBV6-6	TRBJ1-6	CASSIQGISPLHF
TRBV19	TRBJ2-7	CASSIASGSYEQYF
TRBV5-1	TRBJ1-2	CASTLRTGGVGGYTF
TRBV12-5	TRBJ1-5	CASGGDRGRETQYSNQPQHF
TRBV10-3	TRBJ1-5	CAISELDRQLHF
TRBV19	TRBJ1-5	CASSIATRGSHHQHF
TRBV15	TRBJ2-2	CATSTRNTGELFF
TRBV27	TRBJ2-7	CASSLKAYEQYF
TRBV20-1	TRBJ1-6	CSVEGIRTEALHF
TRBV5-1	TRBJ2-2	CASSMGTDTGELFF
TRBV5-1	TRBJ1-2	CASSLEGRSGGGYTF
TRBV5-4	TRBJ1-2	CASSREPEDYTF
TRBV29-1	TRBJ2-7	CSVAGQDAYEQYF
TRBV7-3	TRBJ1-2	CASSLRAWDDGSSF
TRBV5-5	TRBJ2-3	CASSFRGGSTDTQYF
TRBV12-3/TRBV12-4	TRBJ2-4	CASSFQQGAGENIQYF
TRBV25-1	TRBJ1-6	CASSEGQGGYNSPLHF
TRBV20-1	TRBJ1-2	CSAGDPGGYTF
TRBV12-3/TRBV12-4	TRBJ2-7	CASSSPDGSYEQYF
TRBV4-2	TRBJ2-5	CASSQDPSGIRNQPQYF
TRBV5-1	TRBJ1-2	CASSSSGGDYGYTF
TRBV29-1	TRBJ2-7	CSVHGTGGNEQYF
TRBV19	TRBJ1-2	CASSIDRQGLYGYTF
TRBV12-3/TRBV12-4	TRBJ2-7	CASSRTDYEQYF
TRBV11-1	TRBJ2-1	CASSLDLGESYNEQFF
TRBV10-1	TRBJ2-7	CASSEFGEAIYEQYF
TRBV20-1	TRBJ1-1	CSARKAWKPKAFF
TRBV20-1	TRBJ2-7	CSARGGWELEYF
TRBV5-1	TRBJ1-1	CASSLGGYDTAFF
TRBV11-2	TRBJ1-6	CASSLNYWGSPLHF
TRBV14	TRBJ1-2	CASSPGLAAYEQYTF
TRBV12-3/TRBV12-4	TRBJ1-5	CASSFNGETQHF
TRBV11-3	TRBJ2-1	CASSLDRRHNEQFF
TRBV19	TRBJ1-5	CASSWPGGNQPQHF
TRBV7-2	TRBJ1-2	CASSVAPEDEGYTF
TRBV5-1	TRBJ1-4	CASSLGDAYEFF
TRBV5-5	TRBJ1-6	CASSEKGRDNNSPLHF
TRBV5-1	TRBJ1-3	CASSLEDTSYTIYF
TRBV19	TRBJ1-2	CASSSWDRLHYGYTF
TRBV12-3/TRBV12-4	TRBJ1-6	CASSFGAISPLHF
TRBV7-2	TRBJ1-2	CATSLGQACGYTF